This T cell receptor (beta chain) appears in the sequencing data of a study of blood T cell repertoires in COVID-19. Study details: Nucleic acid was either cDNA or gDNA, and it came from T cells, B-cell-depleted T cells, or PBMCs.

Original handling: By means of reference gene primer amplification, nucleated cell counts were estimated. Produced via immunoSEQ multiplex PCR; TCRdb's table is partial and in-frame only. V, J and clone size are those of that table, while D and trimming were read from the DNA. The sample has 200,000 to 250,000 clones; around 90% are singletons. Clinical history reported by participants formed the basis on which cohorts were assigned. The V and J ends lost 6 bases and 6 bases respectively, with 11 bases between them. Germline loops: CDR1 MNHEY, CDR2 SVGAGI. The CDR3 extends over 12 amino acids. The TCR originated in a man aged 25 to 40 who had recovered from COVID-19. The specimen was PBMCs or T cells enriched from blood (not recorded which). The gene calls are TRBV6-5 and TRBJ1-1; tentative D call: TRBD1 (5 bases). The CDR3 loop is CASRRGSPEAFF. CDR3 sequence (DNA): TGTGCCAGCAGGCGGGGGTCCCCTGAAGCTTTCTTT.